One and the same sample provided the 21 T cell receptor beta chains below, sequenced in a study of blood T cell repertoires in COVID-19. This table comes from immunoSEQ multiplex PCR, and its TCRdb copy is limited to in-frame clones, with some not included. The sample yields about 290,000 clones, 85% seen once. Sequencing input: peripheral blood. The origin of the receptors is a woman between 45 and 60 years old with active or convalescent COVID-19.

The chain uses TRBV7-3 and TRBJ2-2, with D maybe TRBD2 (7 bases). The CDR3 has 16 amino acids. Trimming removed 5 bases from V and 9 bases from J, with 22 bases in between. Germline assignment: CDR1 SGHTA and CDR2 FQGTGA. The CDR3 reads CASSPGARGRDRELFF. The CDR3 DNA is TGTGCCAGCAGCCCCGGCGCGAGGGGGAGGGACCGGGAGCTGTTTTTT.

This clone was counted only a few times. CDR3 bases: TGTGCCAGCAGCCAAGATGGGGGGGGAGGACAGCCCCAGCATTTT. Protein product: CASSQDGGGGQPQHF. The chain combines TRBV3-1 (or the pseudogene TRBV3-2) with TRBJ1-5; a possible D gene is TRBD1 (5 bases). Between the trimmed V and J ends, which lost 0 bases and 7 bases, there was a span of 13 bases. Per germline, CDR1 LGHDT and CDR2 YNNKEL (reference sequence). The CDR3 extends over 15 amino acids.

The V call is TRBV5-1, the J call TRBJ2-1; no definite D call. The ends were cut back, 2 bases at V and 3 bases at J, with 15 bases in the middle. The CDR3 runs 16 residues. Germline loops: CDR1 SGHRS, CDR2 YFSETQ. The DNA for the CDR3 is TGCGCCAGCAGCTTAGGAGATAATTCTGACTACAATGAGCAGTTCTTC. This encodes CASSLGDNSDYNEQFF.

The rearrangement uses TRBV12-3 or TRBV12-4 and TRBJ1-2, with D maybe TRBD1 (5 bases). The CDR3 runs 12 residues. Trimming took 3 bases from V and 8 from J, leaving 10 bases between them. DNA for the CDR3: TGTGCCAGCAGTTTTATGCAGGGAGGCTACACCTTC. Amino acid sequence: CASSFMQGGYTF.

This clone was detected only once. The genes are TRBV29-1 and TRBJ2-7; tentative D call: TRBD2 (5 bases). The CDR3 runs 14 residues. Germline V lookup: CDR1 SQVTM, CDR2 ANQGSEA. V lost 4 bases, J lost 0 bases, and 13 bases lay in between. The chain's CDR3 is CSVGGMGSSYEQYF. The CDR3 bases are TGCAGCGTTGGTGGAATGGGGAGCTCCTACGAGCAGTACTTC.

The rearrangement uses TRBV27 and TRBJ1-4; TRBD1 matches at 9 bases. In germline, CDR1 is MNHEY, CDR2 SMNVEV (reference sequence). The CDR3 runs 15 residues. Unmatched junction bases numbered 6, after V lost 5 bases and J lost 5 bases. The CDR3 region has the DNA TGTGCCAGCAGTGGAGGGACAGGGATGAATGAAAAACTGTTTTTT. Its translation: CASSGGTGMNEKLFF.

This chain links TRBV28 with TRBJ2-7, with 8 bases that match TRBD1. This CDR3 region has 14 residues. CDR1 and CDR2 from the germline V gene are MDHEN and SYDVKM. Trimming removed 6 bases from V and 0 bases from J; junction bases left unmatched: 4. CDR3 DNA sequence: TGTGCCAGCAGCAGGACAGGGCCCTCCTACGAGCAGTACTTC. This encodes CASSRTGPSYEQYF. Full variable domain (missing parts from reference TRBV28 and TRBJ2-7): DVKVTQSSRYLVKRTGEKVFLECVQDMDHENMFWYRQDPGLGLRLIYFSYDVKMKEKGDIPEGYSVSREKKERFSLILESASTNQTSMYLCASSRTGPSYEQYFGPGTRLTVT.

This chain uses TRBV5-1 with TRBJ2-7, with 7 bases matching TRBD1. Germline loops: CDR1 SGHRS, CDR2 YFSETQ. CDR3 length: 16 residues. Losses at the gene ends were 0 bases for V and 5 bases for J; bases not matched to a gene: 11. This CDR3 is CASSLGPRDSHHEQYF. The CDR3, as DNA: TGCGCCAGCAGCTTGGGACCTCGGGACAGTCACCACGAGCAGTACTTC.

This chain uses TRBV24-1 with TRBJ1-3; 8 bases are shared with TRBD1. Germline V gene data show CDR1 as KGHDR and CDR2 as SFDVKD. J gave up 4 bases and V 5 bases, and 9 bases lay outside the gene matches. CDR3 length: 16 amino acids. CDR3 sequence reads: CATSGADRGTGNTIYF. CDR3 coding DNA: TGTGCCACCAGTGGGGCTGACAGGGGCACGGGAAACACCATATATTTT.

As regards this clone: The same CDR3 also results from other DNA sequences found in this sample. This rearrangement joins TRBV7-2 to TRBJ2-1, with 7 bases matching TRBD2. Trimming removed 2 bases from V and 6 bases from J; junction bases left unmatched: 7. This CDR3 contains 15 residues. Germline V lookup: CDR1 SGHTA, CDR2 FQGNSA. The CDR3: CASSLWASGSNEQFF. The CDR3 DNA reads TGTGCCAGCAGCTTATGGGCTAGCGGATCCAATGAGCAGTTCTTC. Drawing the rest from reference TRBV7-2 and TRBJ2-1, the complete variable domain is GAGVSQSPSNKVTEKGKDVELRCDPISGHTALYWYRQSLGQGLEFLIYFQGNSAPDKSGLPSDRFSAERTGGSVSTLTIQRTQQEDSAVYLCASSLWASGSNEQFFGPGTRLTVL.

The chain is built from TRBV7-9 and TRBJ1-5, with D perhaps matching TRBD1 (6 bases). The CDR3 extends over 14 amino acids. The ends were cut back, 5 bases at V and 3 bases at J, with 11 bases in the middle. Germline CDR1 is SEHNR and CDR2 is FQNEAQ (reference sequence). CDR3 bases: TGTGCCAGCAGCGGGACACCAAACAATCAGCCCCAGCATTTT. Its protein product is CASSGTPNNQPQHF.

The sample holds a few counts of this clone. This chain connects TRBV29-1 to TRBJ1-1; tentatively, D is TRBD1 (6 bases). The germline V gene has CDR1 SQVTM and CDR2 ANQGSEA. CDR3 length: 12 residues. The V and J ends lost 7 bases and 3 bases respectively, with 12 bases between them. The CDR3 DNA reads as TGCAGCGGGGGGCGCGGGGACACTGAAGCTTTCTTT. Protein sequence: CSGGRGDTEAFF.

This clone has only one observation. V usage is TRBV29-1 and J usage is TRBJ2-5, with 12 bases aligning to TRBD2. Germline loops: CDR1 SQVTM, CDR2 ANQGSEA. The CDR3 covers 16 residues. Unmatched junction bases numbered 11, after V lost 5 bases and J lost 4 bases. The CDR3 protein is CSVSASGRGLAETQYF. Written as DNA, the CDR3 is TGCAGCGTTTCGGCTAGCGGGAGGGGATTAGCAGAGACCCAGTACTTC.

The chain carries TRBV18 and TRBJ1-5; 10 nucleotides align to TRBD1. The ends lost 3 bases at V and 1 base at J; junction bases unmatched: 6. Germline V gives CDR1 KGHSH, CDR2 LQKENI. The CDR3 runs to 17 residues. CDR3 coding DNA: TGTGCCAGCTCACCCGGGACAGGGGATCGGAGCAATCAGCCCCAGCATTTT. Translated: CASSPGTGDRSNQPQHF.

The CDR3 reads CASSGHHQETQYF. CDR3 DNA sequence: TGTGCCAGCAGCGGACATCATCAAGAGACCCAGTACTTC. The rearrangement uses TRBV7-2 and TRBJ2-5, with a weak D call TRBD1 (5 bases). Per germline, CDR1 SGHTA and CDR2 FQGNSA. CDR3 length: 13 residues. The V end was cut by 5 bases, the J end by 2 bases, with 9 bases between.

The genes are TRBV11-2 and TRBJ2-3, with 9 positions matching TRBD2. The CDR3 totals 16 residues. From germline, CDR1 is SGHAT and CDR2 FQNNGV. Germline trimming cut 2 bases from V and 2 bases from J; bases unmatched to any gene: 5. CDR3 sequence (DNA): TGTGCCAGCAGCTTAAGGCGGGAGGGATACACAGATACGCAGTATTTT. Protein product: CASSLRREGYTDTQYF.

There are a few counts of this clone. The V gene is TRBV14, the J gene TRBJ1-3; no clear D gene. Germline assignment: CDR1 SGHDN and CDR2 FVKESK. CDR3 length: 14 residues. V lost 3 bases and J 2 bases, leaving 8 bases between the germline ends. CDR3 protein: CASSHLPPGNTIYF. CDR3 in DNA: TGTGCCAGCAGCCACCTACCGCCTGGAAACACCATATATTTT.

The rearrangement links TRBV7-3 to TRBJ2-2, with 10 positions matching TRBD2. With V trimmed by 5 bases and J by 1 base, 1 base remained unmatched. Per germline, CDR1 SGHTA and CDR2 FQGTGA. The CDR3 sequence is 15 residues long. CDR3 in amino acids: CASSASGGNTGELFF. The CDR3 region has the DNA TGTGCCAGCAGCGCTAGCGGGGGGAACACCGGGGAGCTGTTTTTT.

The CDR3 protein is CASSLDGGRRTEAFF. CDR3 sequence (DNA): TGTGCCAGCAGCTTGGATGGGGGGAGGAGGACTGAAGCTTTCTTT. The chain has TRBV5-5 and TRBJ1-1; possible D gene TRBD1, 5 bases. The V and J ends lost 0 bases and 5 bases respectively, with 14 bases between them. Germline V gene sequence: CDR1 SGHKS, CDR2 YYEKEE (reference sequence). CDR3 length: 15 residues.

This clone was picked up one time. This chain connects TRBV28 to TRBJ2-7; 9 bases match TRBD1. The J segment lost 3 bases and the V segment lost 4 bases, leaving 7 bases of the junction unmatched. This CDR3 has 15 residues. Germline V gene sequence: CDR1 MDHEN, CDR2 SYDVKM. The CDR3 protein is CASSSRQGGSYEQYF. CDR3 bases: TGTGCCAGCAGTTCCAGACAGGGGGGTAGCTACGAGCAGTACTTC.

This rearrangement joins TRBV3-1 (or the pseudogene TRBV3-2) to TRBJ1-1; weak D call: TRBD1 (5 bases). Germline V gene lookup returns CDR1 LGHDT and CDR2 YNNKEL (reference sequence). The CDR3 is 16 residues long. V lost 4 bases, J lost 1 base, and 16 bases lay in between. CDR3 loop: CASSLSPGRKNTEAFF. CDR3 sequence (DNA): TGTGCCAGCAGCCTCAGTCCAGGGCGCAAGAACACTGAAGCTTTCTTT.